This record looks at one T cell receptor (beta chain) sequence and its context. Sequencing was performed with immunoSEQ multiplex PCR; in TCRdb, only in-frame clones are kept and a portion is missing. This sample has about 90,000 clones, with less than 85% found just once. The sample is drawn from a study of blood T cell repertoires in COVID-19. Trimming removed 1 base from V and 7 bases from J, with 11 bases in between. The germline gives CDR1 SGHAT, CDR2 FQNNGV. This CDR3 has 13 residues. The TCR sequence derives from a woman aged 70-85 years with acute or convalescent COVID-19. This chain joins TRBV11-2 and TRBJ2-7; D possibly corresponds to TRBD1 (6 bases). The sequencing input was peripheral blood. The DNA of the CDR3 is TGTGCCAGCAGCTTAGCGGGAACAGGGGAGCAGTACTTC. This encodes CASSLAGTGEQYF.